The subject of this entry is one T cell receptor (beta chain). The antigen is not known. These data originate in a study of beta chain features in type 1 diabetes. Findings and limits, study-wide: VDJ junctions from type 1 diabetes patients carried fewer insertions and larger deletions.

V trimming: 3 bases; J trimming: 6 bases; junction bases outside the gene matches: 6. This CDR3 contains 15 residues. Germline loops: CDR1 SGDLS, CDR2 YYNGEE. The isolated RNA, all of it, was reverse transcribed, so expressed TCRB transcripts were what got sequenced. Read counts averaged roughly 3.7 million for samples of naive, central memory and regulatory T cells. Assay used: immunoSEQ multiplex PCR; TCRdb lists only in-frame clones, some missing. The sample lists hundreds of thousands of clones, roughly 16% occurring once. This clonotype originated in a man younger than 30 in good health. Sequencing was carried out using naive CD4+ T cells from blood. V gene TRBV9 combines with J gene TRBJ2-2; TRBD1 matches at 9 bases. CDR3 nucleotide sequence: TGTGCCAGCAGCGCCCGGGACAGGGACGCCGGGGAGCTGTTTTTT. It encodes CASSARDRDAGELFF. Full variable domain (rest looked up from reference TRBV9 and TRBJ2-2): DSGVTQTPKHLITATGQRVTLRCSPRSGDLSVYWYQQSLDQGLQFLIQYYNGEERAKGNILERFSAQQFPDLHSELNLSSLELGDSALYFCASSARDRDAGELFFGEGSRLTVL.